The 12 T cell receptor beta chains given below trace back to one sample, sequenced in a study of cytomegalovirus exposure and HLA in healthy donors. Primers included in the PCR were 60 Vbeta and 13 Jbeta primers. Repertoires were generated with immunoSEQ multiplex PCR, while TCRdb's copy carries only in-frame clones and drops some. Of more than 95,000 clones listed, 74% are singletons. Sequencing was carried out using PBMCs. The receptors were sampled from a woman between 45 and 65 years old in good health and CMV-seropositive.

V is TRBV11-2 and J is TRBJ1-2, with a weak D call TRBD1 (6 bases). This CDR3 is built from 13 residues. Trimming shortened V by 5 bases and J by 7 bases, and 14 bases separated the two germline ends. Germline CDR1 reads SGHAT; CDR2 reads FQNNGV. CDR3 loop: CASSHRQDAGYTF. Here the CDR3 DNA reads TGTGCCAGCAGCCATAGACAGGACGCTGGCTACACCTTC.

This clone was seen a handful of times. J is TRBJ1-5 and V is TRBV2; unclear D gene. The CDR3 consists of 13 residues. V lost 7 bases and J lost 7, with 14 bases in between. CDR1 and CDR2 from the germline V gene are SNHLY and FYNNEI. The CDR3 DNA is TGTGCCAGCATAGCGGGGTTAGGCCAGCCCCAGCATTTT. Its protein is CASIAGLGQPQHF.

This sequence joins TRBV7-8 and TRBJ2-3, with a tentative D call TRBD2 (5 bases). V lost 3 bases and J lost 2, with 15 bases in between. Germline CDR1 reads SGHVS; CDR2 reads FQNEAQ. This CDR3 is built from 16 residues. This chain's CDR3 is CASSFRTDSSTDTQYF. DNA of the CDR3: TGTGCCAGCAGCTTCCGAACGGACTCTTCCACAGATACGCAGTATTTT.

The V call is TRBV5-1, the J call TRBJ2-4; TRBD1 might be the D (6 bases). V was cut by 0 bases and J by 6 bases, with 10 bases left in between. CDR3 size: 14 residues. Germline V gene data show CDR1 as SGHRS and CDR2 as YFSETQ. The CDR3 DNA follows: TGCGCCAGCAGCTTGGGACAGGTCGGAAACATTCAGTACTTC. This translates into CASSLGQVGNIQYF.

V usage is TRBV6-6 and J usage is TRBJ2-7; D is possibly TRBD1 (6 bases). V was trimmed by 5 bases and J by 0 bases, leaving 14 bases between them. This CDR3 comprises 15 residues. CDR1 and CDR2 from the germline V gene are MNHNY and SVGAGI (reference sequence). CDR3 protein: CASSVQGEGSYEQYF. In DNA form, the CDR3 reads TGTGCCAGCAGTGTACAGGGCGAAGGCTCCTACGAGCAGTACTTC.

The chain uses TRBV11-2 and TRBJ2-5, with TRBD1 matching 8 bases. Trimming cost V 5 bases and J 7 bases; bases outside gene matches: 12. Germline assignment: CDR1 SGHAT and CDR2 FQNNGV. The CDR3 sequence is 15 residues long. The CDR3 sequence is CASSPSGQVLGTQYF. DNA of the CDR3: TGTGCCAGCAGCCCGTCGGGACAGGTACTTGGGACCCAGTACTTC.

The chain links TRBV7-9 to TRBJ2-5; D is uncertain. Judging by the DNA end, TRBJ2-7 fits better; the J call may be wrong. The CDR3 totals 12 residues. Germline V gene lookup returns CDR1 SEHNR and CDR2 FQNEAQ (reference sequence). The CDR3 DNA follows: TGTGCCAGCAGCCCAGACACCTACGAGCAGTACTTC. Residues: CASSPDTYEQYF.

The genes are TRBV19 and TRBJ2-1, with 13 bases that match TRBD2. Germline CDR1 reads LNHDA; CDR2 reads SQIVND (reference sequence). V was pared by 9 bases and J by 0 bases, with 11 bases of the junction left unmatched. CDR3 length: 18 amino acids. CDR3 amino acids: CASPTGTSGVTSYNEQFF. CDR3 bases: TGTGCCAGCCCGACCGGGACTAGCGGGGTTACCTCCTACAATGAGCAGTTCTTC.

The sample holds one count of this clone. The chain recombines TRBV10-3 with TRBJ1-4, with 9 positions matching TRBD1. The ends lost 6 bases at V and 4 bases at J; junction bases unmatched: 3. From germline, CDR1 is ENHRY and CDR2 SYGVKD. This CDR3 spans 14 amino acids. CDR3 loop: CAISLDRGNEKLFF. For the CDR3, the DNA is TGTGCCATCAGCTTGGACAGGGGTAATGAAAAACTGTTTTTT.

This rearrangement joins TRBV4-2 to TRBJ2-1; TRBD2 matches at 8 bases. Trimming cost V 1 base and J 5 bases; bases outside gene matches: 4. The V gene's germline CDR1 is LGHNA and CDR2 YNFKEQ. There are 15 residues in the CDR3. The CDR3 DNA reads as TGTGCCAGCAGCCAAGTGCGGGGGGCCAACAATGAGCAGTTCTTC. Translation: CASSQVRGANNEQFF.

V is TRBV4-3 and J is TRBJ1-2, with D possibly TRBD1 on 6 matching bases. The germline V gene encodes CDR1 LGHNA and CDR2 YSLEER. This CDR3 comprises 14 residues. V lost 1 base and J lost 2, with 8 bases in between. The CDR3 is CASSQGTENYGYTF. The DNA for the CDR3 is TGCGCCAGCAGCCAAGGGACAGAAAACTATGGCTACACCTTC.

The CDR3 sequence: CASSLFTGGHGTDTQYF. CDR3 coding DNA: TGTGCCAGCAGCTTATTTACAGGGGGGCATGGCACAGATACGCAGTATTTT. The rearrangement uses TRBV5-6 and TRBJ2-3, with 8 bases identical to TRBD1. The trim removed 2 bases at V and 1 base at J, leaving 9 bases unmatched. Per the germline V gene, CDR1 is SGHDT and CDR2 is YYEEEE. The CDR3 runs to 17 residues.